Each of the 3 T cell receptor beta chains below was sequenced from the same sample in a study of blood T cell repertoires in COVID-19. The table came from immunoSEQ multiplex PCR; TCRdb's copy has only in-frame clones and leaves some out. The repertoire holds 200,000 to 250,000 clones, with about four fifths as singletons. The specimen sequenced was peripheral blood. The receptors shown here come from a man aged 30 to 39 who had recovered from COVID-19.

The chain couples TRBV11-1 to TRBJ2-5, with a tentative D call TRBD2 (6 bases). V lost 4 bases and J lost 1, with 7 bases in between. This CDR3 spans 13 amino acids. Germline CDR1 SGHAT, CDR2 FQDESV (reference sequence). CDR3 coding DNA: TGTGCCAGCAGCTCGGGACTCCAAGAGACCCAGTACTTC. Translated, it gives CASSSGLQETQYF.

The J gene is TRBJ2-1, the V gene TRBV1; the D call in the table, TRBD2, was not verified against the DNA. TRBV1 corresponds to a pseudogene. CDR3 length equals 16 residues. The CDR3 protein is CTSSQVLAGGQNEQFF. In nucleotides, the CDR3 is TGCACCAGCAGCCAAGTACTAGCGGGGGGCCAAAATGAGCAGTTCTTC.

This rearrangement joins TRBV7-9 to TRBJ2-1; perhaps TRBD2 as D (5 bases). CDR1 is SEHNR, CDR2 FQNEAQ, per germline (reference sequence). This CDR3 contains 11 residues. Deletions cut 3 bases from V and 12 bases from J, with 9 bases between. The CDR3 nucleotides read TGTGCCAGCAGCTTCGGGAAGGGGCAGTTCTTC. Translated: CASSFGKGQFF.